This T cell receptor beta chain stems from a study of spatial heterogeneity in lung cancer. The wider study: Raw reads showed each unique TCR and UMI combination turning up more than ten times on average.

Each molecule of TCR cDNA was tagged with one unique molecular identifier. TCRdb fed the 5' RACE reads into MiXCR, producing one record per CDR3 protein. The sample has about 15,000 distinct CDR3 sequences; 6.5% to 8.5% are singletons. This clonotype has ten or more counts. What it recognizes is unknown. The germline gives CDR1 MDHEN, CDR2 SYDVKM. Trimming left V 3 bases short and J 3 bases short, with 8 bases between. This CDR3 has 14 residues. The time point denotes: sample taken at primary tumor resection. No cells were sorted before sequencing. The whole RNA sequenced was extracted from tumor, nontumor lung or frozen PBMC. Study findings and constraints: TCRs found ubiquitously expanded in tumor appeared in blood more at resection than at follow-up.

This clonotype was obtained from a female donor with early-stage non-small cell lung cancer. Sequences were derived from PBMCs, sampled at surgery. The chain is built from TRBV28 and TRBJ1-4; tentative D call: TRBD1 (6 bases). The CDR3 protein is CASSFSGANEKLFF. CDR3 nucleotide sequence: TGTGCCAGCAGTTTTTCAGGGGCTAATGAAAAACTGTTTTTT.